This T cell receptor beta chain was recovered during a study of blood T cell repertoires in COVID-19. Across the whole study: In each case, the material was cDNA or gDNA derived from T cells, B-cell-depleted T cells, or PBMCs.

Repertoires were generated with immunoSEQ multiplex PCR, while TCRdb's copy carries only in-frame clones and drops some. The sample has approximately 68,000 clones; more than 65% are singletons. The V end lost 3 bases, the J end lost 3 bases, and 9 bases lay between the germline ends. There are 14 residues in the CDR3. Germline V gene lookup returns CDR1 LNHDA and CDR2 SQIVND (reference sequence). The source material was peripheral blood. The source is a woman in her fifties or sixties with acute or convalescent COVID-19. The J gene is TRBJ1-5, the V gene TRBV19; tentative D call: TRBD1 (5 bases). The CDR3 spells CASSIEQANQPQHF. The CDR3 nucleotides are TGTGCCAGTAGTATCGAACAGGCCAATCAGCCCCAGCATTTT.